Below, 20 T cell receptor beta chains from the same sample are listed, as sequenced in a study of blood T cell repertoires in COVID-19. TCRdb keeps only in-frame clones here, not all; method: immunoSEQ multiplex PCR. The profile shows fewer than 65,000 clones, approximately 85% of them singletons. The sequencing input was peripheral blood. The receptor set was obtained from a man aged 60 to 75 with acute or convalescent COVID-19.

The chain joins TRBV5-5 to TRBJ1-2; a possible D gene is TRBD1 (6 bases). This CDR3 region has 14 residues. Germline assignment: CDR1 SGHKS and CDR2 YYEKEE (reference sequence). Trimming removed 2 bases from V and 4 bases from J, with 12 bases in between. CDR3 in DNA: TGTGCCAGCAGCTTAGCGGGGGCATCCTATGGCTACACCTTC. Its protein product is CASSLAGASYGYTF.

The V gene is TRBV3-1 (or the pseudogene TRBV3-2), the J gene TRBJ2-1, with TRBD2 identical over 7 bases. This CDR3 comprises 18 residues. CDR1 is LGHDT and CDR2 is YNNKEL in the germline V gene (reference sequence). The trim removed 4 bases at V and 6 bases at J, leaving 18 bases unmatched. As DNA, the CDR3 is TGTGCCAGCAGCCGGGCTAGCGTGGGAGGGCCAAGGCTCAATGAGCAGTTCTTC. Amino acids: CASSRASVGGPRLNEQFF.

The chain couples TRBV11-2 to TRBJ1-6, with D maybe TRBD1 (5 bases). V lost 6 bases to trimming and J lost 7 bases, with 16 bases between them. The CDR3 spans 15 residues. CDR1 is SGHAT, CDR2 FQNNGV, per germline. CDR3 residues: CASSSLRERNSPLHF. CDR3 coding DNA: TGTGCCAGCAGTAGTCTCAGGGAACGGAATTCACCCCTCCACTTT. The variable domain in full, completed from reference TRBV11-2 and TRBJ1-6, reads EAGVAQSPRYKIIEKRQSVAFWCNPISGHATLYWYQQILGQGPKLLIQFQNNGVVDDSQLPKDRFSAERLKGVDSTLKIQPAKLEDSAVYLCASSSLRERNSPLHFGNGTRLTVT.

This chain joins TRBV29-1 and TRBJ2-1; D perhaps matches TRBD1 (6 bases). V was trimmed by 6 bases and J by 13 bases, leaving 16 bases between them. There are 11 residues in the CDR3. Germline-derived CDR1 and CDR2 are SQVTM and ANQGSEA. The DNA for the CDR3 is TGCAGCGTGAGGGGACCAGGGGAACAGTTCTTC. This translates into CSVRGPGEQFF.

The chain recombines TRBV7-2 with TRBJ2-7, with 15 nucleotides matching TRBD2. CDR1 and CDR2 from the germline V gene are SGHTA and FQGNSA. The length of the CDR3 is 18 residues. After removal of 5 bases from V and 0 bases from J, the junction contained 8 bases not matched to a gene. The CDR3 DNA follows: TGTGCCAGCAGCCTCGGACTAGCGGGAGGGGGGAGCTCCTACGAGCAGTACTTC. Protein: CASSLGLAGGGSSYEQYF.

The rearrangement links TRBV28 to TRBJ2-7; weak D call: TRBD1 (5 bases). In germline, CDR1 is MDHEN, CDR2 SYDVKM. With 2 bases removed from V and 1 base from J, the gap between germline ends came to 6 bases. CDR3 length: 13 amino acids. CDR3 protein: CASSLQGSYEQYF. CDR3 nucleotide sequence: TGTGCCAGCAGTTTACAGGGATCCTACGAGCAGTACTTC.

This clone was found once. The V and J genes are TRBV19 and TRBJ2-7, with D perhaps TRBD2 (5 bases). Germline CDR1 and CDR2: LNHDA and SQIVND (reference sequence). V dropped 10 bases and J dropped 6 bases, with 13 bases sitting between them. The CDR3 runs to 11 residues. CDR3 loop: CATSAGGEQYF. CDR3 coding DNA: TGTGCCACCTCTGCGGGCGGCGAGCAGTACTTC.

CDR3 DNA sequence: TGTGCCAGCTCCCCTAGCGGGGCCCCCTCGAACACCGGGGAGCTGTTTTTT. The encoded protein is CASSPSGAPSNTGELFF. V and J are TRBV18 and TRBJ2-2, with 9 nucleotides matching TRBD2. CDR3 length: 17 amino acids. With 6 bases clipped from V and 0 bases from J, the junction kept 8 bases outside the gene matches. Germline V gene lookup returns CDR1 KGHSH and CDR2 LQKENI.

The chain couples TRBV2 to TRBJ2-2; 7 bases are shared with TRBD2. The CDR3 covers 16 residues. The germline CDR1 and CDR2 sequences are SNHLY and FYNNEI. With 6 bases clipped from V and 2 bases from J, the junction kept 9 bases outside the gene matches. As DNA, the CDR3 is TGTGCCAGCAGCTCGAGGGAGGGAAAAAACACCGGGGAGCTGTTTTTT. It translates to CASSSREGKNTGELFF.

Turning to this clone: The same CDR3 arises from other DNA sequences in this sample as well. The chain employs TRBV5-5 and TRBJ2-7; 13 positions match TRBD2. This CDR3 is 15 amino acids long. J gave up 2 bases and V 4 bases, and 3 bases lay outside the gene matches. In germline, CDR1 is SGHKS, CDR2 YYEKEE (reference sequence). CDR3 coding DNA: TGTGCCAGCAGCCTCGGACTAGCGGGGGCCTACGAGCAGTACTTC. It yields the protein CASSLGLAGAYEQYF.

A few counts support this clone. The chain recombines TRBV12-3 or TRBV12-4 with TRBJ2-1; weak D call: TRBD2 (6 bases). Trimming pared 7 bases from V and 8 bases from J, leaving 12 bases between. The CDR3 is made up of 12 amino acids. The CDR3 region is CASTRDSDEQFF. The DNA of the CDR3 is TGTGCCAGCACCCGGGACTCGGATGAGCAGTTCTTC.

V usage is TRBV5-5 and J usage is TRBJ2-1; 9 bases map to TRBD2. The CDR3 is 13 residues long. After removal of 5 bases from V and 9 bases from J, the junction contained 6 bases not matched to a gene. Looked up from germline, CDR1 is SGHKS and CDR2 is YYEKEE (reference sequence). In nucleotides, the CDR3 is TGTGCCAGCAGGACTAGCGGTCACGGTGAGCAGTTCTTC. It yields the protein CASRTSGHGEQFF.

The chain joins TRBV29-1 to TRBJ2-3; D may be TRBD2 (5 bases). The V gene's germline CDR1 is SQVTM and CDR2 ANQGSEA. With 6 bases removed from V and 1 base from J, the gap between germline ends came to 11 bases. The CDR3 has 13 amino acids. The CDR3 protein is CSVELRGTDTQYF. CDR3 DNA sequence: TGCAGCGTGGAGTTGAGGGGCACAGATACGCAGTATTTT.

The chain has TRBV7-9 and TRBJ2-3, with a possible D match to TRBD1 (6 bases). CDR1 and CDR2 (germline): SEHNR, FQNEAQ (reference sequence). Trimming left V 5 bases short and J 6 bases short, with 15 bases between. CDR3 length equals 14 residues. DNA of the CDR3: TGTGCCAGCAGCCCCGATCCCACAGGGGATACGCAGTATTTT. This encodes CASSPDPTGDTQYF.

J is TRBJ1-6 and V is TRBV2; no firm D call. CDR3 length: 13 residues. Germline V gene sequence: CDR1 SNHLY, CDR2 FYNNEI. Between the trimmed V and J ends, which lost 6 bases and 10 bases, there was a span of 13 bases. The CDR3 spells CASSDIGDSPLHF. The CDR3 DNA sequence: TGTGCCAGCAGCGACATCGGCGACTCACCCCTCCACTTT.

The chain couples TRBV11-2 to TRBJ2-7; 7 nucleotides agree with TRBD2. Germline V gene data show CDR1 as SGHAT and CDR2 as FQNNGV. The CDR3 spans 14 residues. V shed 5 bases and J 4 bases; nucleotides not matched to a gene: 8. CDR3 loop: CASSGTTGGYEQYF. Here the CDR3 DNA reads TGTGCCAGCAGCGGGACTACGGGGGGTTACGAGCAGTACTTC. The variable domain in full, with the rest retrieved from reference TRBV11-2 and TRBJ2-7, is EAGVAQSPRYKIIEKRQSVAFWCNPISGHATLYWYQQILGQGPKLLIQFQNNGVVDDSQLPKDRFSAERLKGVDSTLKIQPAKLEDSAVYLCASSGTTGGYEQYFGPGTRLTVT.

This clone was seen more than once but under ten times. Here the CDR3 DNA reads TGTGCCAGCAGCTTAGGGTCGGCACAGGGGCATTATGGCTACACCTTC. Translated: CASSLGSAQGHYGYTF. V usage is TRBV13 and J usage is TRBJ1-2; 7 bases are shared with TRBD1. This CDR3 spans 16 amino acids. The V and J ends lost 0 bases and 5 bases, in that order; junction bases with no gene match: 9. Germline V CDR1 and CDR2: PRHDT, FYEKMQ (reference sequence). Full variable domain (rest looked up from reference TRBV13 and TRBJ1-2): AAGVIQSPRHLIKEKRETATLKCYPIPRHDTVYWYQQGPGQDPQFLISFYEKMQSDKGSIPDRFSAQQFSDYHSELNMSSLELGDSALYFCASSLGSAQGHYGYTFGSGTRLTVV.

CDR3 loop: CASSPTGPSGNTIYF. For the CDR3, the DNA is TGTGCCAGCAGCCCGACAGGACCCTCTGGAAACACCATATATTTT. The chain recombines TRBV3-1 (or the pseudogene TRBV3-2) with TRBJ1-3; possible D gene TRBD1, 6 bases. Deletions cut 4 bases from V and 0 bases from J, with 10 bases between. Germline V gives CDR1 LGHDT, CDR2 YNNKEL (reference sequence). CDR3 length equals 15 residues.

The V gene is TRBV5-4, the J gene TRBJ2-2; TRBD2 might be the D (5 bases). Trimming left V 0 bases short and J 7 bases short, with 7 bases between. Germline V gene data show CDR1 as SGHNT and CDR2 as YYREEE (reference sequence). The CDR3 sequence is 13 residues long. This CDR3 is CASSLARDGELFF. The CDR3 DNA follows: TGTGCCAGCAGCTTGGCCCGGGACGGGGAGCTGTTTTTT.

The rearrangement uses TRBV7-2 and TRBJ2-2, with D possibly TRBD1 on 6 matching bases. The CDR3 loop spans 14 amino acids. Trimming stripped 4 bases from V and 4 bases from J, with 10 bases between. Germline-derived CDR1 and CDR2 are SGHTA and FQGNSA. The CDR3 loop reads CASSYGQSTGELFF. CDR3 DNA: TGTGCCAGCAGCTACGGACAGTCCACCGGGGAGCTGTTTTTT. The full variable domain, its missing parts supplied by reference TRBV7-2 and TRBJ2-2, is GAGVSQSPSNKVTEKGKDVELRCDPISGHTALYWYRQSLGQGLEFLIYFQGNSAPDKSGLPSDRFSAERTGGSVSTLTIQRTQQEDSAVYLCASSYGQSTGELFFGEGSRLTVL.